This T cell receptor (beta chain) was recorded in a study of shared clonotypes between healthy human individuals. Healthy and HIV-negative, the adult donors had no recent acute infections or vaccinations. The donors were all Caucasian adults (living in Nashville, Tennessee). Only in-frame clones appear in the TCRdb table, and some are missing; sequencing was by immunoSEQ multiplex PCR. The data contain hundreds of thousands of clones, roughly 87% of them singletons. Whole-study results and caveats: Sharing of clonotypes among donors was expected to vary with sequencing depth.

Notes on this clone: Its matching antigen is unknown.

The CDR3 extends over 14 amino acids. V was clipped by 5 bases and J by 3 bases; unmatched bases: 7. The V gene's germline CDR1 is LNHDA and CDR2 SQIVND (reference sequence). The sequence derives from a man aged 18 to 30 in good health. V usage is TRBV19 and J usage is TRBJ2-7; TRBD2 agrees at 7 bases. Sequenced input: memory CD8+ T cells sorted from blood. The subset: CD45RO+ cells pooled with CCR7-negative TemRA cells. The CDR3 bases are TGTGCCAGTAGTCCGCGGACTAGGAACTACGAGCAGTACTTC. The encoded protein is CASSPRTRNYEQYF.